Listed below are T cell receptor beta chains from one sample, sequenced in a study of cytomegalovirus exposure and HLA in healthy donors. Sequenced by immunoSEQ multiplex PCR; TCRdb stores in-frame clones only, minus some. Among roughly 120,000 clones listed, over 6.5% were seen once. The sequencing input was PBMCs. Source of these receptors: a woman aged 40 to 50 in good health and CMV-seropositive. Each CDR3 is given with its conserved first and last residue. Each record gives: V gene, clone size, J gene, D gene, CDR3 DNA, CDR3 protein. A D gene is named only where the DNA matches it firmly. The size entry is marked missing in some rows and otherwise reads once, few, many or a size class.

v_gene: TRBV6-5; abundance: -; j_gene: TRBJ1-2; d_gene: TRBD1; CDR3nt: TGTGCCAGCAGTTACATTCAGGGGGCGGGAGACACCTTC; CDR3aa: CASSYIQGAGDTF
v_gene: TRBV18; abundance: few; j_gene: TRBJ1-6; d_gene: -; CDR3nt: TGTGCCAGCTCATCCACCGGACTTCGAGATTCACCCCTCCACTTT; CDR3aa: CASSSTGLRDSPLHF
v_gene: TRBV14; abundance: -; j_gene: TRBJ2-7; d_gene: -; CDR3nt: TGTGCCAGCAGCCGTGCAGGGGCGTGGGGCTCCGAGCAGTACTTC; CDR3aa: CASSRAGAWGSEQYF
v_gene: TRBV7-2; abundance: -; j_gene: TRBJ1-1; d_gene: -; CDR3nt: TGTGCCAGCAGCTTGACAGTCCGCACTGAAGCTTTCTTT; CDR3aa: CASSLTVRTEAFF
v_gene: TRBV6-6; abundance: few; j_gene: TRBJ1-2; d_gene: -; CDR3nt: TGTGCCAGCAGCGGACGCATCCGGGATCTTGGCTACACCTTC; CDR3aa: CASSGRIRDLGYTF
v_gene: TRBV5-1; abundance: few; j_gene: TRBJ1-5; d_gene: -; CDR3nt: TGCGCCAGCAGCTTGGAGTGGGGAGATCAGCCCCAGCATTTT; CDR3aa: CASSLEWGDQPQHF
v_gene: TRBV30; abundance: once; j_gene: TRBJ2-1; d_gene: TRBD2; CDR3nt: TGTGCCTCAACCGGGACTAGCGGATACAATGAGCAGTTCTTC; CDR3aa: CASTGTSGYNEQFF
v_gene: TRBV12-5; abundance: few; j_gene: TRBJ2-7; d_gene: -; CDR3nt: TGTGCTAGTGGTTTGGTACGACAGTCTACGTACGAGCAGTACTTC; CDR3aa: CASGLVRQSTYEQYF
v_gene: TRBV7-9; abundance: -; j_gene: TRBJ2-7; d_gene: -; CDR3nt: TGTGCCAGCAGCTTAGTGGGCCCCTACGAGCAGTACTTC; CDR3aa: CASSLVGPYEQYF
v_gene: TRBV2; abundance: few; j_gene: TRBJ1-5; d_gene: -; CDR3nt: TGTGCCAGCAGGGCGACGACTAGGAGCGATCAGCCCCAGCATTTT; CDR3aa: CASRATTRSDQPQHF
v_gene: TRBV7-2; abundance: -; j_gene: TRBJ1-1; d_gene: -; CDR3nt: TGTGCCAGCAGCTCTCGATTGGCTCTTACCCCACGAGCTTTCTTT; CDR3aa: CASSSRLALTPRAFF
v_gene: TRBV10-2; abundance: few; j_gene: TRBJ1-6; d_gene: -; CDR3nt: TGCGCCAGCAGTGAGCAGGGATTTAATTCACCCCTCCACTTT; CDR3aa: CASSEQGFNSPLHF
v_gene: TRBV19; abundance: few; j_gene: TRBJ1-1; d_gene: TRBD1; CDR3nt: TGTGCCAGCGAGCCGACAGGGCGGGGTACTGAAGCTTTCTTT; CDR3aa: CASEPTGRGTEAFF
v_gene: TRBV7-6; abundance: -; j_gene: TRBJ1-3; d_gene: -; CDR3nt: TGTGCCAGCAGCCCCAGGGGTAGTTTTGGAAACACCATATATTTT; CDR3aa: CASSPRGSFGNTIYF
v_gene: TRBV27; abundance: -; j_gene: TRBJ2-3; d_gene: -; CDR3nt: TGTGCCAGCACTAAGGCCGCAGGCGGCACAGATACGCAGTATTTT; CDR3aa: CASTKAAGGTDTQYF
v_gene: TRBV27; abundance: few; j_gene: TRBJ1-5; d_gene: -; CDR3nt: TGTGCCAGCAGTTTAAACGGGAATCAGCCCCAGCATTTT; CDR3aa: CASSLNGNQPQHF
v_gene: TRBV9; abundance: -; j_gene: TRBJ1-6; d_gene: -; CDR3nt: TGTGCCAGCAGCCCGGGGGTCCATAATTCACCCCTCCACTTT; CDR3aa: CASSPGVHNSPLHF
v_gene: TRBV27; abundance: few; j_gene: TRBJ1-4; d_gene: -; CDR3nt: TGTGCCAGCAGGACAGGAAATAATGAAAAACTGTTTTTT; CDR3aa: CASRTGNNEKLFF
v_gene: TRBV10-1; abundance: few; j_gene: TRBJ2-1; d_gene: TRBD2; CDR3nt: TGCGCCAGCAGTGAGTCTACTAGCGGGGGCCTATACAATGAGCAGTTCTTC; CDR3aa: CASSESTSGGLYNEQFF
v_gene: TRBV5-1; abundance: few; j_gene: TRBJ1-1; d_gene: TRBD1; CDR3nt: TGCGCCAGCAGCTTGGCCCAGGGGGCCAACACTGAAGCTTTCTTT; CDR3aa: CASSLAQGANTEAFF
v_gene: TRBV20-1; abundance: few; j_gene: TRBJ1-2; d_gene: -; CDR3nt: TGCAGTGCTCCAGGGAACTATGGCTACACCTTC; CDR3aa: CSAPGNYGYTF
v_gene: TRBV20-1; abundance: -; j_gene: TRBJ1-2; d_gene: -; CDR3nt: TGCAGTGTTACGGGCTATGGCTACACCTTC; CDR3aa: CSVTGYGYTF
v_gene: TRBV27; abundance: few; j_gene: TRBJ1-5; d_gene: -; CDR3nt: TGTGCCAGCAGTTCCCGGTGGGGAGGGGGCAATCAGCCCCAGCATTTT; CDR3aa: CASSSRWGGGNQPQHF
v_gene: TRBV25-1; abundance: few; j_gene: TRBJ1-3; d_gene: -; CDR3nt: TGTGCCAGCAGTGAATTCCTCGGGGGCTCTGGAAACACCATATATTTT; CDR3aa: CASSEFLGGSGNTIYF
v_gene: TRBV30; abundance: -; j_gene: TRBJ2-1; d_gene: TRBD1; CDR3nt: TGTGCCTGGGGGACAGATTCGGATGAGCAGTTCTTC; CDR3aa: CAWGTDSDEQFF
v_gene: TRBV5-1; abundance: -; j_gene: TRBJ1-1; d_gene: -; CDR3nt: TGCGCCAGCAGCTTGACAGGTGTGAACACTGAAGCTTTCTTT; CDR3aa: CASSLTGVNTEAFF
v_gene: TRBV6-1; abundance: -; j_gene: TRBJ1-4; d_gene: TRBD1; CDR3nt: TGTGCCAGCAGTTCGACAGGGCCTAATGAAAAACTGTTTTTT; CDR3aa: CASSSTGPNEKLFF
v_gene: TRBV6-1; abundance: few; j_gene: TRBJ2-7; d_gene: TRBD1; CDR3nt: TGTGCCAGCAGTGAACCGGGCAGGGGGCCCAACGAGCAGTACTTC; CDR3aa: CASSEPGRGPNEQYF
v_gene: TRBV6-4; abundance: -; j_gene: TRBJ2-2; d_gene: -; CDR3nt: TGTGCCAGCAGGCCGGAGGGGGGGCACGGCACCGGGGAGCTGTTTTTT; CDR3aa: CASRPEGGHGTGELFF
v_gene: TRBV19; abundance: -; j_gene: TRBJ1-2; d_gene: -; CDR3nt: TGTGCCAGTAGTATAAGACGGGTCTATGGCTACACCTTC; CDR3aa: CASSIRRVYGYTF
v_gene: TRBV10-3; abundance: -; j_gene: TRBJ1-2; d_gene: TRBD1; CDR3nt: TGTGCCATCAGCGCAAGGGACAGTACTAACTATGGCTACACCTTC; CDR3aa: CAISARDSTNYGYTF
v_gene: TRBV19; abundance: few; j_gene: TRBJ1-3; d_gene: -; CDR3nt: TGTGCCAGTAGTATAGAGGCGGGAAATGGAAACACCATATATTTT; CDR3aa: CASSIEAGNGNTIYF
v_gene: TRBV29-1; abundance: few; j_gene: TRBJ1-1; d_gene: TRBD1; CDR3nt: TGCAGCGTCAGACAGGGGTTGAACACTGAAGCTTTCTTT; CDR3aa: CSVRQGLNTEAFF
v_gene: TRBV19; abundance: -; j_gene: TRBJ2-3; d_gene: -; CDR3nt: TGTGCCACCGGCCCGAGCGCTAGCACAGATACGCAGTATTTT; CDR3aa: CATGPSASTDTQYF
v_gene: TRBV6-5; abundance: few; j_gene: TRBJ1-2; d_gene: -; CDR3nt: TGTGCCAGCACCCTACAGGGTTATGGCTACACCTTC; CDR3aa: CASTLQGYGYTF
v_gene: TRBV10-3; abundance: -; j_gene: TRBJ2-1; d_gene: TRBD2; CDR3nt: TGTGCCATCAGTATCGGGGGGTTAAGCTCCTACAATGAGCAGTTCTTC; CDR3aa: CAISIGGLSSYNEQFF
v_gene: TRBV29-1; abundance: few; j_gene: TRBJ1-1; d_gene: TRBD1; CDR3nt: TGCAGCGCTGATACCGGGACAGGGGAAACTGAAGCTTTCTTT; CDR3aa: CSADTGTGETEAFF
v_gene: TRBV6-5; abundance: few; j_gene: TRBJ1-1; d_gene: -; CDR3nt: TGTGCCAGCAGAACAGGGTCGTGGGGCACTGAAGCTTTCTTT; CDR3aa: CASRTGSWGTEAFF
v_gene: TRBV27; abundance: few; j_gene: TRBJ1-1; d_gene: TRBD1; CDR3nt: TGTGCCAGCAGTTTAAGTGGGACAGGGGGCTTAGGGACTGAAGCTTTCTTT; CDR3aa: CASSLSGTGGLGTEAFF
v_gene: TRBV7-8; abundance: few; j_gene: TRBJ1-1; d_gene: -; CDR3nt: TGTGCCAGCAGAGGACGGGAGAACACTGAAGCTTTCTTT; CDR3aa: CASRGRENTEAFF
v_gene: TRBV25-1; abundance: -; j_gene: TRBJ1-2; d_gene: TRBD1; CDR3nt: TGTGCCAGCAGTGAATCTCGGACAGGGGACTATGGCTACACCTTC; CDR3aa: CASSESRTGDYGYTF